This TCR beta chain stems from a study of human T cells and chemical hapten exposure. This clonotype was detected a few times. Stated time point: pre-sensitization, week 0. This sample's treatment: therapeutic diphenylcyclopropenone sensitization with weekly scalp DPC. Ahead of applying each patch test, blood was sampled. TCRdb passed the RACE reads through MiXCR, listing each CDR3 protein once. The table shows 350,000 to 450,000 distinct CDR3 sequences, with around 5.5% occurring only once. The specimen was whole blood, collected in connection with sensitization to the hapten diphenylcyclopropenone (DPC). The source is a woman aged 50 to 60 with alopecia areata. Some clones in this sample may be carry-over from other donors' samples.

The CDR3 nucleotides are TGTGCCAGTAGTATTGGGGGCTACGAGCAGTACTTC. Protein: CASSIGGYEQYF. The genes are TRBV19 and TRBJ2-7; the D call may be TRBD1 or TRBD2 (5 bases each). V was shortened by 3 bases and J by 3 bases, with 6 bases between the two germline ends. CDR1 LNHDA and CDR2 SQIVND come from the germline V gene (reference sequence). There are 12 residues in the CDR3. The full variable domain, its missing parts supplied by reference TRBV19 and TRBJ2-7, is DGGITQSPKYLFRKEGQNVTLSCEQNLNHDAMYWYRQDPGQGLRLIYYSQIVNDFQKGDIAEGYSVSREKKESFPLTVTSAQKNPTAFYLCASSIGGYEQYFGPGTRLTVT.